The source of this TCR beta chain is a study of blood T cell repertoires in COVID-19. Study background: Donors in the United States, Italy and Spain gave samples during acute or convalescent COVID-19. Sources were T cells, B-cell-depleted T cells, or PBMCs; the material itself was cDNA or gDNA.

CDR3 length: 17 residues. J gave up 1 base and V 1 base, and 4 bases lay outside the gene matches. CDR1 MGHRA and CDR2 YSYEKL come from the germline V gene. Per the original data handling: Amplification with reference gene primers provided the estimates of nucleated cell counts. Data came from immunoSEQ multiplex PCR; TCRdb stores just in-frame clones and leaves some out. V, J and clone size were drawn from that table, and D and trimming were deduced from the DNA. The sample contains over 95,000 clones, approximately 80% of which appear only once. This clonotype was sampled from a human donor in a cohort sampled during active COVID-19. The sequenced material came from peripheral blood. This chain joins TRBV4-1 and TRBJ1-4; 9 bases align to TRBD1. The CDR3 loop is CASSQAGQGRTNEKLFF. CDR3 DNA: TGCGCCAGCAGCCAAGCCGGACAGGGGCGAACTAATGAAAAACTGTTTTTT.